This T cell receptor (beta chain) stems from a study of T cells after yellow fever vaccination. Each CDR3 protein gets one entry after TCRdb re-called the 5' RACE reads with MiXCR. The table records 350,000 to 450,000 distinct CDR3 sequences, roughly a sixth of them present only once. V shed 5 bases and J shed 8 bases, with 19 bases lying between them. The CDR3 length is 16 residues. The germline V gene has CDR1 SGHTA and CDR2 FQGNSA. This clonotype appeared once. Sample: PBMCs, taken before the yellow fever booster vaccination. The chain links TRBV7-2 to TRBJ1-6; D is perhaps TRBD1 (6 bases). This clonotype originated in a young man who received the YFV17D yellow fever vaccine. The CDR3 nucleotides are TGTGCCAGCAGCCGTTTGTCGGGGGCGGCAGATTCACCCCTCCACTTT. It specifies CASSRLSGAADSPLHF. Drawing the rest from reference TRBV7-2 and TRBJ1-6, the complete variable domain is GAGVSQSPSNKVTEKGKDVELRCDPISGHTALYWYRQSLGQGLEFLIYFQGNSAPDKSGLPSDRFSAERTGGSVSTLTIQRTQQEDSAVYLCASSRLSGAADSPLHFGNGTRLTVT.